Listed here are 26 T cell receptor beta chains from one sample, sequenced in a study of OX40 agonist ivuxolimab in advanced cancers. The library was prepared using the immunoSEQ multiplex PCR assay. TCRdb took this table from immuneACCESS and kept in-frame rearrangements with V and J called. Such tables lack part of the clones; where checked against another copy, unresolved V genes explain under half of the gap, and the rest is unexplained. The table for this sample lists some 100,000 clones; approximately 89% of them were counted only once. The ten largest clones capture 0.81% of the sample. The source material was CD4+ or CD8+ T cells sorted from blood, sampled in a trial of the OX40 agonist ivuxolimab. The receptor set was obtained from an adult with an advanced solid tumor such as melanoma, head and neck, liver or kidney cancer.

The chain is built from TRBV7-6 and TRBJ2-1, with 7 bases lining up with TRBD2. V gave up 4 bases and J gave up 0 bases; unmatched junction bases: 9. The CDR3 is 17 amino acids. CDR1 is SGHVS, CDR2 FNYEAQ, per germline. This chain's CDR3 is CASSSTWAGASYNEQFF. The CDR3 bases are TGTGCCAGCAGCTCCACCTGGGCGGGAGCCTCCTACAATGAGCAGTTCTTC.

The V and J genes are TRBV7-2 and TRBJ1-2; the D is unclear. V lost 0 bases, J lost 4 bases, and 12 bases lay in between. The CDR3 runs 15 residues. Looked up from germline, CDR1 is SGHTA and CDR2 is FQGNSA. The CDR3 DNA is TGTGCCAGCAGCTTAGCGCGGGGTCGGGGCTATGGCTACACCTTC. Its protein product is CASSLARGRGYGYTF. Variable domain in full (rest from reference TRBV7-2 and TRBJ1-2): GAGVSQSPSNKVTEKGKDVELRCDPISGHTALYWYRQSLGQGLEFLIYFQGNSAPDKSGLPSDRFSAERTGGSVSTLTIQRTQQEDSAVYLCASSLARGRGYGYTFGSGTRLTVV.

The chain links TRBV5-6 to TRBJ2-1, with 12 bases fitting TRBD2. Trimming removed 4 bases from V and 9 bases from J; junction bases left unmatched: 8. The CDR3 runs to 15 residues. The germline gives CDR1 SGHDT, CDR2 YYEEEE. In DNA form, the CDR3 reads TGTGCCAGCAGCCGGCTAGCGGGAGGGCCGGGTGAGCAGTTCTTC. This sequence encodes CASSRLAGGPGEQFF.

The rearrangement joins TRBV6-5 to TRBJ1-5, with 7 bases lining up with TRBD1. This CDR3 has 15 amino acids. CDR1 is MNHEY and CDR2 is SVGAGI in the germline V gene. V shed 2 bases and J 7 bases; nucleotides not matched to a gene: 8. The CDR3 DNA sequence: TGTGCCAGCAGTTACAGACAGGGTGGGGGGCAGCCCCAGCATTTT. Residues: CASSYRQGGGQPQHF.

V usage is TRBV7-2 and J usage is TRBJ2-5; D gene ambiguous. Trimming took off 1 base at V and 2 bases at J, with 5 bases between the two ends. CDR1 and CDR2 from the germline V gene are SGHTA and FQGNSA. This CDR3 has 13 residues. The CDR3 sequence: CASSLVRQETQYF. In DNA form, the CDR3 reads TGTGCCAGCAGCTTAGTTAGGCAAGAGACCCAGTACTTC.

The CDR3 DNA reads as TGCGCCAGCAGTCAACCTAGCGGGAGTTACAATGAGCAGTTCTTC. As protein: CASSQPSGSYNEQFF. The chain combines TRBV23-1 with TRBJ2-1; 10 nucleotides agree with TRBD2. TRBV23-1 is identified as an open reading frame with a role that is uncertain. The CDR3 has 15 amino acids. The ends lost 2 bases at V and 4 bases at J; junction bases unmatched: 2.

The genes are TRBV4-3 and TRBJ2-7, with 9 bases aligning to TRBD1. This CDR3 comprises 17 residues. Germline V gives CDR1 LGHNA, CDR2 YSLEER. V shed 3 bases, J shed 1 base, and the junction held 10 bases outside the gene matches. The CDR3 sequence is CASSHDIPGQGSYEQYF. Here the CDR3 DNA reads TGCGCCAGCAGCCATGATATACCGGGACAGGGTTCCTACGAGCAGTACTTC.

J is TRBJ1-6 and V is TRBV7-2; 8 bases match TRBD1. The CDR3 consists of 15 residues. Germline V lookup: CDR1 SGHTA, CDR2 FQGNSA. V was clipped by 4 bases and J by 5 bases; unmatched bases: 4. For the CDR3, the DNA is TGTGCCAGCAGCTCTCAGGGGGCCGATAATTCACCCCTCCACTTT. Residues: CASSSQGADNSPLHF.

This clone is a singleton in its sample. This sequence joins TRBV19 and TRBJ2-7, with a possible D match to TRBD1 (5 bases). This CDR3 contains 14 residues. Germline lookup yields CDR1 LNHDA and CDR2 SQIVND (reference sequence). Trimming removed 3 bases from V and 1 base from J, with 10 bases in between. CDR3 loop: CASSMQGDSYEQYF. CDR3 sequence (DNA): TGTGCCAGTAGTATGCAGGGCGATTCCTACGAGCAGTACTTC.

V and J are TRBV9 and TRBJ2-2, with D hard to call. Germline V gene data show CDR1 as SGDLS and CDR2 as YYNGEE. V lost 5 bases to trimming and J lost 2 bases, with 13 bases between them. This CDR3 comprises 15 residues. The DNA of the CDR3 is TGTGCCAGCAGGGCGCAGCCTTTAAACACCGGGGAGCTGTTTTTT. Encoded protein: CASRAQPLNTGELFF. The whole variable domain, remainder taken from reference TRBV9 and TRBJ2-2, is DSGVTQTPKHLITATGQRVTLRCSPRSGDLSVYWYQQSLDQGLQFLIQYYNGEERAKGNILERFSAQQFPDLHSELNLSSLELGDSALYFCASRAQPLNTGELFFGEGSRLTVL.

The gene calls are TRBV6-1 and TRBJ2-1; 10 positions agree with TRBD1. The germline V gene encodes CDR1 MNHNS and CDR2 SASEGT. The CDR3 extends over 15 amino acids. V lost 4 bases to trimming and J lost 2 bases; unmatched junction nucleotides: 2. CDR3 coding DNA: TGTGCCAGCAGTGGGGACAGGGGCACCTACAATGAGCAGTTCTTC. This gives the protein CASSGDRGTYNEQFF.

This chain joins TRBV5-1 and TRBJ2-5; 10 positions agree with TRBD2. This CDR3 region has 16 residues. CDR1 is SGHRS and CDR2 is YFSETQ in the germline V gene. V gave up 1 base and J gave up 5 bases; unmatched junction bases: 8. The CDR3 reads CASSLSALAGEETQYF. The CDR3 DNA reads TGCGCCAGCAGCTTGAGCGCCCTAGCGGGAGAGGAGACCCAGTACTTC.

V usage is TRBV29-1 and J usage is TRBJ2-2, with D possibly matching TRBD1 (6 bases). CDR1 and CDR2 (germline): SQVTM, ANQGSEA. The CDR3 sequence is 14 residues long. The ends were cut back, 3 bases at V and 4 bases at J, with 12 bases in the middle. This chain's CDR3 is CSVDLGASTGELFF. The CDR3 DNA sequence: TGCAGCGTTGATTTGGGGGCGAGCACCGGGGAGCTGTTTTTT.

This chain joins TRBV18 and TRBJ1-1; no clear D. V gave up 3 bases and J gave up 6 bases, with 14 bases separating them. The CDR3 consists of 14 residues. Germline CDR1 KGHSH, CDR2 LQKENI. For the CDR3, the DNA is TGTGCCAGCTCACCGGGTTCGGGGAGGGCTGAAGCTTTCTTT. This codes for CASSPGSGRAEAFF.

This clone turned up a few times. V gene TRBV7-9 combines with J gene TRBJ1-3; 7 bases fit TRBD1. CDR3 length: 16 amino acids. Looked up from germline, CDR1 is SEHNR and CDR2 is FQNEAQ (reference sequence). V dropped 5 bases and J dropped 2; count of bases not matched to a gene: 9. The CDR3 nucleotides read TGTGCCAGCAGCAAATTCAGGGGGGCGGCTGGAAACACCATATATTTT. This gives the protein CASSKFRGAAGNTIYF.

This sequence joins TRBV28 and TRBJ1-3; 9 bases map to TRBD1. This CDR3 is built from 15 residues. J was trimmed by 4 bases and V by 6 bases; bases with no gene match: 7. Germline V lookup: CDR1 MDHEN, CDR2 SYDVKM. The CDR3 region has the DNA TGTGCCAGCAGACCTCCGGGACAGGGAGGAAACACCATATATTTT. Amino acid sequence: CASRPPGQGGNTIYF.

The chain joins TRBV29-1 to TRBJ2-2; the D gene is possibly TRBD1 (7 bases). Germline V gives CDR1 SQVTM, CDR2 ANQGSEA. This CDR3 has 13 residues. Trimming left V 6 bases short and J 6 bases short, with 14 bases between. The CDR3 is CSVAGQPPGELFF. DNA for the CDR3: TGCAGCGTCGCGGGACAGCCCCCCGGGGAGCTGTTTTTT.

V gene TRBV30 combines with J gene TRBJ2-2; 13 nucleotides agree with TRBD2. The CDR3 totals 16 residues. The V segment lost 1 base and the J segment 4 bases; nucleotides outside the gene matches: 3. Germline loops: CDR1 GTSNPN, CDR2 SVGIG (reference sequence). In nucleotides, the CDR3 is TGTGCCTGGAGTGGGACTAGCGGGAGAGGCACCGGGGAGCTGTTTTTT. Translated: CAWSGTSGRGTGELFF.

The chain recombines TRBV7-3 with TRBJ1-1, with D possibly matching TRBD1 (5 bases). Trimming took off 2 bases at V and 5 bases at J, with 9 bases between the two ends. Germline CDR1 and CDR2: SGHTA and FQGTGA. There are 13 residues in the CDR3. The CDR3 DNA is TGTGCCAGCAGCTTATTAGGGGATACTGAAGCTTTCTTT. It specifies CASSLLGDTEAFF.

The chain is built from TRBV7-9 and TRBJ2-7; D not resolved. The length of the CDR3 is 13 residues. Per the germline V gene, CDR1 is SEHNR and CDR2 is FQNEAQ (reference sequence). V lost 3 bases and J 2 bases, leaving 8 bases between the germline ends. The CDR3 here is CASSFGPTYEQYF. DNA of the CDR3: TGTGCCAGCAGCTTTGGGCCTACCTACGAGCAGTACTTC.

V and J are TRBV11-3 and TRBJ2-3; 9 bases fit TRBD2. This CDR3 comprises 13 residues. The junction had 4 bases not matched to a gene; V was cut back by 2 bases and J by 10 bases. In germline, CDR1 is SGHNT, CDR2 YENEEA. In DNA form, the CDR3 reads TGTGCCAGCAGCTTACTTGGACTAGCGTCGCAGTATTTT. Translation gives CASSLLGLASQYF. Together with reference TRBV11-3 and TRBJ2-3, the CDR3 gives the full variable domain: EAGVVQSPRYKIIEKKQPVAFWCNPISGHNTLYWYLQNLGQGPELLIRYENEEAVDDSQLPKDRFSAERLKGVDSTLKIQPAELGDSAVYLCASSLLGLASQYFGPGTRLTVL.

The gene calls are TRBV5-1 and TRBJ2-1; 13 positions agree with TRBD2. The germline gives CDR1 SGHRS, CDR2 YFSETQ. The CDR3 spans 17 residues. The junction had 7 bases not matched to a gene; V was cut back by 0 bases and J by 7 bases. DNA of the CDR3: TGCGCCAGCAGCTTGGACGGGACTAGCGGGGCGCCAAATGAGCAGTTCTTC. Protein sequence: CASSLDGTSGAPNEQFF.

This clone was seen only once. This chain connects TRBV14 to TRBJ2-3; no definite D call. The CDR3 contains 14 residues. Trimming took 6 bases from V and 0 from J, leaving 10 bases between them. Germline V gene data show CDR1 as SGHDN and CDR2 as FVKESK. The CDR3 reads CASRPGGSTDTQYF. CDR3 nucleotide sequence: TGTGCCAGCAGGCCGGGCGGTAGCACAGATACGCAGTATTTT.

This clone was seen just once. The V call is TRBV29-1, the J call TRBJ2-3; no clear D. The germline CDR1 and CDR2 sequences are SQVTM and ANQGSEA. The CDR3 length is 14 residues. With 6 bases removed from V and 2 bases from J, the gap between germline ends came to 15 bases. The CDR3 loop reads CSVESLGTTDTQYF. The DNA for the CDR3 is TGCAGCGTCGAGTCCCTGGGAACCACAGATACGCAGTATTTT.

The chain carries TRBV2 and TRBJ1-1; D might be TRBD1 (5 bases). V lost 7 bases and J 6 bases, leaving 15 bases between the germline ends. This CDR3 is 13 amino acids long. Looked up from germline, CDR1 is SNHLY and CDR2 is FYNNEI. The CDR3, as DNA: TGTGCCAGCAATAGGGACCTATCGCCTGAAGCTTTCTTT. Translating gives CASNRDLSPEAFF.

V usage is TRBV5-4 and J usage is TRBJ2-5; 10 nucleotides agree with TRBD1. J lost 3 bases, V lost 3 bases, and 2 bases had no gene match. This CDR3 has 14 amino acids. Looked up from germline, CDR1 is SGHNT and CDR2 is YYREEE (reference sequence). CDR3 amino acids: CASSSGTGEETQYF. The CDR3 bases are TGTGCCAGCAGCTCCGGGACAGGGGAAGAGACCCAGTACTTC.